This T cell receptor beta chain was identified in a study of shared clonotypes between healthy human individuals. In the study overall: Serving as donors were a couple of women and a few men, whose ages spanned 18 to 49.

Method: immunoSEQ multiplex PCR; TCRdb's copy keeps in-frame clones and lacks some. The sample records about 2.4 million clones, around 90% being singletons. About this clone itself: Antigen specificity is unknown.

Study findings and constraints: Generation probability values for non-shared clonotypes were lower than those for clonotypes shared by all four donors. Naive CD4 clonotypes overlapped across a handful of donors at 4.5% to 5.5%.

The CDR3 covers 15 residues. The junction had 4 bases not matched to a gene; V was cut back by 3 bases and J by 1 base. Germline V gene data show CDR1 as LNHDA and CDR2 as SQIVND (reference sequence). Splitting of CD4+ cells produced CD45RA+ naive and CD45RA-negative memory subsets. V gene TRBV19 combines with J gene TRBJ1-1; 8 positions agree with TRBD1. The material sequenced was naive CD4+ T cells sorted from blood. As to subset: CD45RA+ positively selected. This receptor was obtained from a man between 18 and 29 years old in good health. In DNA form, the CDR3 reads TGTGCCAGTAGTATGAGGACAGGGTCGAACACTGAAGCTTTCTTT. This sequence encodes CASSMRTGSNTEAFF.